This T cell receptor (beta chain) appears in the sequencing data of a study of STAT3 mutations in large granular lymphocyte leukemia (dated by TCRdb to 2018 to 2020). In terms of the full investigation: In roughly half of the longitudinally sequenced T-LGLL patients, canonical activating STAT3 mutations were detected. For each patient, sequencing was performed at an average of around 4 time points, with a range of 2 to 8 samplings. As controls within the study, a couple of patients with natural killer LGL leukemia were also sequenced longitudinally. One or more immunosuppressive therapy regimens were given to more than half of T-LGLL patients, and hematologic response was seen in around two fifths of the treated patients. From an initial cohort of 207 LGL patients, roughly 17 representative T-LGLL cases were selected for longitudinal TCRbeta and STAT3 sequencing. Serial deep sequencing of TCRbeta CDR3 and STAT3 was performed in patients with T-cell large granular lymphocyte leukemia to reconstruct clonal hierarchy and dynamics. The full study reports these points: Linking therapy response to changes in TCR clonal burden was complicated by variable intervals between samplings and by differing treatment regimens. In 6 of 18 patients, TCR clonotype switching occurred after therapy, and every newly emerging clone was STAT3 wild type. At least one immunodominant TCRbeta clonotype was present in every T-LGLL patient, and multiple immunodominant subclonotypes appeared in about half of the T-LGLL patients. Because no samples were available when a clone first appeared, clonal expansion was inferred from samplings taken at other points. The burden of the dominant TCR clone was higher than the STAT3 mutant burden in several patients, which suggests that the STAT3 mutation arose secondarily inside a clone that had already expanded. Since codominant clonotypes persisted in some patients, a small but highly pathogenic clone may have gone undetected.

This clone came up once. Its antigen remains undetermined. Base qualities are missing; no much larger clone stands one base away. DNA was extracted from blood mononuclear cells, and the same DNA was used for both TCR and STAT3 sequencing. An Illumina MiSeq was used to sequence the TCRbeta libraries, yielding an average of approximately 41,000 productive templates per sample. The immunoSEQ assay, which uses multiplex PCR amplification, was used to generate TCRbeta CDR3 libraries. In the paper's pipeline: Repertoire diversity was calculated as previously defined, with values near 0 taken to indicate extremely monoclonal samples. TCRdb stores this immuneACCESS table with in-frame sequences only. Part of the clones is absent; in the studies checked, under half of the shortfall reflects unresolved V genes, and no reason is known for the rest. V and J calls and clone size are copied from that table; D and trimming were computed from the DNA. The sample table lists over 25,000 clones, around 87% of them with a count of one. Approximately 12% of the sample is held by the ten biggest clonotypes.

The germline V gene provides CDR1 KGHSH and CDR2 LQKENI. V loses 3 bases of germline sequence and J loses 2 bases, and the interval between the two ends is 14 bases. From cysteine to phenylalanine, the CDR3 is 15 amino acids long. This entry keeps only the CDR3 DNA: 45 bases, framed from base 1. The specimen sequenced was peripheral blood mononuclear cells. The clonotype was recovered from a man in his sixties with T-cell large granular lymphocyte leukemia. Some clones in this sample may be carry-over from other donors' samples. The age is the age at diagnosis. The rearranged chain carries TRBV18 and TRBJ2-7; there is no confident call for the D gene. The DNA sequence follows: TGTGCCAGCTCACCCAATAGCCGTTCTACCTACGAGCAGTACTTC. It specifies CASSPNSRSTYEQYF.